The sequence of this TCR beta chain was determined in a study of blood T cell repertoires in COVID-19. Study summary: Some COVID-19 samples were acute and others convalescent; all came from the United States, Italy and Spain. In each case, the material was cDNA or gDNA derived from T cells, B-cell-depleted T cells, or PBMCs.

The CDR3 is 16 residues long. CDR1 is ENHRY, CDR2 SYGVKD, per germline. The V segment lost 2 bases and the J segment 6 bases; nucleotides outside the gene matches: 6. Authors' data handling: Reference gene primer amplification yielded estimated nucleated cell counts. Some clones are missing from TCRdb's copy, which holds only in-frame ones; the method was immunoSEQ multiplex PCR. That table is the source of V, J and clone size, and D and trimming were worked out from the DNA. The table shows about 230,000 clones, with 65% to 90% occurring only once. What was sequenced was peripheral blood. The receptor was isolated from a woman between 35 and 50 years old who had recovered from COVID-19. The J gene is TRBJ1-4, the V gene TRBV10-3, with 10 bases aligning to TRBD1. The CDR3, as DNA: TGTGCCATCAGTGAGGGGGGGACAGGGGTGGATGAAAAACTGTTTTTT. It translates to CAISEGGTGVDEKLFF.